This TCR beta chain originates from a study of T cell changes during pregnancy in multiple sclerosis. Germline V CDR1 and CDR2: LNHDA, SQIVND (reference sequence). The V gene lost 2 bases and the J gene lost 3 bases, with 10 bases spanning the gap. The CDR3 has 14 amino acids. This clone was picked up one time. Sequenced by immunoSEQ multiplex PCR; TCRdb stores in-frame clones only, minus some. The sample lists about 42,000 clones, around 84% occurring once. Sequenced here: CD4+ T cells from peripheral blood mononuclear cells, sampled before pregnancy. This chain links TRBV19 with TRBJ2-5; TRBD1 might be the D (5 bases). The clonotype was recovered from a female donor with multiple sclerosis, enrolled in a pregnancy study. CDR3 nucleotide sequence: TGTGCCAGTAGTATATATCCAGGGAAAGAGACCCAGTACTTC. It codes for CASSIYPGKETQYF.